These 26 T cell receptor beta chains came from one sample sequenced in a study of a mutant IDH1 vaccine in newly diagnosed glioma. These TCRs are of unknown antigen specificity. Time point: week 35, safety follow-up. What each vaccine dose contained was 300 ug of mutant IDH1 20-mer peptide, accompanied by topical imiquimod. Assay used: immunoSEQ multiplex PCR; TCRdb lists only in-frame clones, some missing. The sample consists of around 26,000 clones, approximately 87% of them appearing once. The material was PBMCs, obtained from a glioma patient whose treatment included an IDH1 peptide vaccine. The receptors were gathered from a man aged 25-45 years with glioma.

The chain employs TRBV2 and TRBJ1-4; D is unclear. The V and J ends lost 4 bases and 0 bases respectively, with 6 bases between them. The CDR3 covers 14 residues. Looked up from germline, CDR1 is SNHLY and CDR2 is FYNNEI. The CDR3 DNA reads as TGTGCCAGCAGTGTGGTTACAACTAATGAAAAACTGTTTTTT. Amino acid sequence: CASSVVTTNEKLFF. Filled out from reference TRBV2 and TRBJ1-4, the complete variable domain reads EPEVTQTPSHQVTQMGQEVILRCVPISNHLYFYWYRQILGQKVEFLVSFYNNEISEKSEIFDDQFSVERPDGSNFTLKIRSTKLEDSAMYFCASSVVTTNEKLFFGSGTQLSVL.

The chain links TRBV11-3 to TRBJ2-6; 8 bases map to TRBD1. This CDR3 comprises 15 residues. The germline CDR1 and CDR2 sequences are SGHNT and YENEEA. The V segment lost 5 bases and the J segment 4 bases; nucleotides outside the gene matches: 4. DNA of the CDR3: TGTGCCAGCAGCGATCAGGGGGCCGGGGCCAACGTCCTGACTTTC. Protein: CASSDQGAGANVLTF.

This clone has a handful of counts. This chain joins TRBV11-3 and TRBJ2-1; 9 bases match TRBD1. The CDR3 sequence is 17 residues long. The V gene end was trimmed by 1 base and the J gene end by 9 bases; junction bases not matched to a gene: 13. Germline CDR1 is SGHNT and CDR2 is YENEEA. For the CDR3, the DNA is TGTGCCAGCAGCTTAGGTAGGGTCCCGGGACAGGGCAGTGAGCAGTTCTTC. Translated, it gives CASSLGRVPGQGSEQFF.

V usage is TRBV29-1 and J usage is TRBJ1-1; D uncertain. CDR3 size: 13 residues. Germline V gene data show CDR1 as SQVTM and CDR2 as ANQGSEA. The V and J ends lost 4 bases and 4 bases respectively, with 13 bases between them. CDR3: CSVVGSPPTEAFF. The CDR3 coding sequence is TGCAGCGTTGTGGGTAGCCCTCCCACTGAAGCTTTCTTT.

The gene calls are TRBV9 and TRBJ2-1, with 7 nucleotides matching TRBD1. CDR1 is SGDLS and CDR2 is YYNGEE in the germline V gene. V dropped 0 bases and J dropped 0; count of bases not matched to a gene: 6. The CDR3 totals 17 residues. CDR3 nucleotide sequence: TGTGCCAGCAGCGTAGAAGCAGGGGGAAGCTCCTACAATGAGCAGTTCTTC. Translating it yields CASSVEAGGSSYNEQFF.

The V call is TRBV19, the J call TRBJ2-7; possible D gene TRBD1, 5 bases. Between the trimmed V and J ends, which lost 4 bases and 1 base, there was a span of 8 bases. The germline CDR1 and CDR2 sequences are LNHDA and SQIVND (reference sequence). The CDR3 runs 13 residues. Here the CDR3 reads CASSRDSSYEQYF. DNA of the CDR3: TGTGCCAGTAGTAGAGACAGTTCCTACGAGCAGTACTTC.

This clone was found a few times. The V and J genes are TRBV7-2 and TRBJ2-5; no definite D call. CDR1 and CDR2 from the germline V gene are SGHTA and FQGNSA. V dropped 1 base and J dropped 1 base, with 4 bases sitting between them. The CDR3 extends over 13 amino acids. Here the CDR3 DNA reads TGTGCCAGCAGCTTAGTCCTCCAAGAGACCCAGTACTTC. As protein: CASSLVLQETQYF.

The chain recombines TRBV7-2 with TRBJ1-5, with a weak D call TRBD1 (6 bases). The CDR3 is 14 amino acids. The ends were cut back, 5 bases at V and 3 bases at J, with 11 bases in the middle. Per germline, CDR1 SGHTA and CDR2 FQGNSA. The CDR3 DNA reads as TGTGCCAGCAGCCGACAGGCGTTCAATCAGCCCCAGCATTTT. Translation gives CASSRQAFNQPQHF.

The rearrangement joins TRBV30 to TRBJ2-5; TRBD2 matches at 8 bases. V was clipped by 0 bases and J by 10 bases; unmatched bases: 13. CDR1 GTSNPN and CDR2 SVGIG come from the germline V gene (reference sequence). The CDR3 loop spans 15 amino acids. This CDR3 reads CAWSVGLGTREGQYF. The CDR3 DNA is TGTGCCTGGAGTGTAGGGCTTGGGACTAGGGAAGGCCAGTACTTC. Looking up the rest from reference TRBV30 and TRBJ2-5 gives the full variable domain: SQTIHQWPATLVQPVGSPLSLECTVEGTSNPNLYWYRQAAGRGLQLLFYSVGIGQISSEVPQNLSASRPQDRQFILSSKKLLLSDSGFYLCAWSVGLGTREGQYFGPGTRLLVL.

CDR3 sequence reads: CASSLSPVPQPEQYF. The CDR3 region has the DNA TGTGCCAGCAGTTTATCCCCTGTTCCCCAACCCGAGCAGTACTTC. The chain combines TRBV27 with TRBJ2-7, with unresolved D. V lost 0 bases, J lost 6 bases, and 15 bases lay in between. The CDR3 runs 15 residues. The germline V gene has CDR1 MNHEY and CDR2 SMNVEV (reference sequence).

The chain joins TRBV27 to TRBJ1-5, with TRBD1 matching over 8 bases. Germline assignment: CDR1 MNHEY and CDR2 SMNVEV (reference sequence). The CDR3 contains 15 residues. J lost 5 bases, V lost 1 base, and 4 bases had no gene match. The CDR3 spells CASSLYRGGDQPQHF. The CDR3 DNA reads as TGTGCCAGCAGTTTATACAGGGGGGGGGATCAGCCCCAGCATTTT.

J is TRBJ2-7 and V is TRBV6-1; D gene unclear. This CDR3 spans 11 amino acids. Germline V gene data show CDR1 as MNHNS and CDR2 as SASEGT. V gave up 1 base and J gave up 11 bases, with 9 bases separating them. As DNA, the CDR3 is TGTGCCAGCAGTGAAGGGGCAGGCAAGTACTTC. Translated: CASSEGAGKYF.

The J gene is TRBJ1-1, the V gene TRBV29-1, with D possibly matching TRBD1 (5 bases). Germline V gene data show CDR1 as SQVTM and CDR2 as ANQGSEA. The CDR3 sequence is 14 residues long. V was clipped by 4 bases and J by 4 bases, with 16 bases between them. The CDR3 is CSVVPTGAGTEAFF. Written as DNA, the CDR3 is TGCAGCGTTGTCCCCACAGGCGCAGGCACTGAAGCTTTCTTT.

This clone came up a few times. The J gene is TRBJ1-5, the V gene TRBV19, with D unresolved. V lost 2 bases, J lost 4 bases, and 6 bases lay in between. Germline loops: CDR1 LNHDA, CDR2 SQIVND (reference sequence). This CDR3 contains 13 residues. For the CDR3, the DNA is TGTGCCAGTAGTATAAGGCAGAATCAGCCCCAGCATTTT. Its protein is CASSIRQNQPQHF. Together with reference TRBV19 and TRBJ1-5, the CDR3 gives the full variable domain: DGGITQSPKYLFRKEGQNVTLSCEQNLNHDAMYWYRQDPGQGLRLIYYSQIVNDFQKGDIAEGYSVSREKKESFPLTVTSAQKNPTAFYLCASSIRQNQPQHFGDGTRLSIL.

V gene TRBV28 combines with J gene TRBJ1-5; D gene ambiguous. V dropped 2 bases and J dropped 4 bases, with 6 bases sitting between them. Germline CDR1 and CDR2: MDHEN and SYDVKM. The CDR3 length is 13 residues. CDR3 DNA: TGTGCCAGCAGTTTAGACTCAAATCAGCCCCAGCATTTT. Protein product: CASSLDSNQPQHF. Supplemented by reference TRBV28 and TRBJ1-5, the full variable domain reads DVKVTQSSRYLVKRTGEKVFLECVQDMDHENMFWYRQDPGLGLRLIYFSYDVKMKEKGDIPEGYSVSREKKERFSLILESASTNQTSMYLCASSLDSNQPQHFGDGTRLSIL.

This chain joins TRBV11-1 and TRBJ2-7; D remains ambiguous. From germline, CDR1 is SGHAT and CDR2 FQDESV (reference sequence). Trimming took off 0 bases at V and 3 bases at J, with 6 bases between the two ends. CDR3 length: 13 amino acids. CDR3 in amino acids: CASSLALGYEQYF. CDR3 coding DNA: TGTGCCAGCAGCTTAGCGTTGGGCTACGAGCAGTACTTC.

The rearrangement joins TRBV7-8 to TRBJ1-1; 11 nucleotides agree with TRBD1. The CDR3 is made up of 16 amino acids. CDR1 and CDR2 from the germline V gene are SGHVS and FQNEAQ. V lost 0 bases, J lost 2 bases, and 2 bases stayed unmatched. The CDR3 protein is CASSLAWTGGNTEAFF. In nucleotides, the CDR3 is TGTGCCAGCAGCTTAGCGTGGACAGGGGGCAACACTGAAGCTTTCTTT.

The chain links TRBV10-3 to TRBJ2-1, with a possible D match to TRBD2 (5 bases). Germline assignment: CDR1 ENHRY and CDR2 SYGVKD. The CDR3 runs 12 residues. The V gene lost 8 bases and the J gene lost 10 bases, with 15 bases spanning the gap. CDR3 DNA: TGTGCCATCTCGAGGGCTGTCTACGAGCAGTTCTTC. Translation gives CAISRAVYEQFF.

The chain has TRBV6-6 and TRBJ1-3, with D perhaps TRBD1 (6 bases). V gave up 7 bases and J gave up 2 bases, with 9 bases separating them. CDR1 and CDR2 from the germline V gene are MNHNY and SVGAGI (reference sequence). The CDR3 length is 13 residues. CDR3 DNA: TGTGCCAGCATTAAGGGGGCTGGAAACACCATATATTTT. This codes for CASIKGAGNTIYF.

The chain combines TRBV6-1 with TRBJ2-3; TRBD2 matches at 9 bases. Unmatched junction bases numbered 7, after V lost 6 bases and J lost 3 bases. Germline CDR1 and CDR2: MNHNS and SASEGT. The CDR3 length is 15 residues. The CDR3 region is CASRQAGGLTDTQYF. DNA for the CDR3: TGTGCCAGCAGACAAGCGGGAGGACTTACAGATACGCAGTATTTT.

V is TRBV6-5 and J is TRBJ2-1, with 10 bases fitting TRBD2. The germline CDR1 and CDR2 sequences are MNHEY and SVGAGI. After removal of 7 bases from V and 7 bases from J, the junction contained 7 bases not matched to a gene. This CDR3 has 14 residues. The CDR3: CASTLAGGRNEQFF. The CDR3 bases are TGTGCCAGCACCTTAGCGGGAGGTAGGAATGAGCAGTTCTTC.

CDR3 sequence: CASRTDRGGVGNQPQHF. CDR3 nucleotides: TGTGCCAGCAGAACGGACAGGGGCGGAGTGGGCAATCAGCCCCAGCATTTT. The chain uses TRBV28 and TRBJ1-5, with TRBD1 identical over 9 bases. Unmatched junction bases numbered 11, after V lost 6 bases and J lost 2 bases. The CDR3 covers 17 residues. Germline CDR1 is MDHEN and CDR2 is SYDVKM.

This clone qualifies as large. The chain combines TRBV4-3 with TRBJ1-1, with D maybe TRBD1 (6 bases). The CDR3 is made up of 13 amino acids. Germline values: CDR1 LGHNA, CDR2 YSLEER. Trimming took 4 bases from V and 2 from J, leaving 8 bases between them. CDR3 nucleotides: TGCGCCAGCAGCCGGGACACCAACACTGAAGCTTTCTTT. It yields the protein CASSRDTNTEAFF.

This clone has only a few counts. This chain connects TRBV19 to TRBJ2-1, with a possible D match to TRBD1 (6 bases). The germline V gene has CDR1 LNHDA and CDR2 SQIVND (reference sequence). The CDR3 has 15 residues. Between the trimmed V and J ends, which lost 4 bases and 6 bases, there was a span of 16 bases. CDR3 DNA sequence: TGTGCCAGTAGTACGGTCCCAGGGGCTTCCAATGAGCAGTTCTTC. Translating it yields CASSTVPGASNEQFF.

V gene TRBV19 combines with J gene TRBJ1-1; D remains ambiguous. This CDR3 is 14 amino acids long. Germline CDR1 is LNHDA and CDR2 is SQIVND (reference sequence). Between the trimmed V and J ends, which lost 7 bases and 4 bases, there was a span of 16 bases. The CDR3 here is CASTTSWLGTEAFF. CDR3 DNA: TGTGCCAGTACCACATCCTGGCTAGGCACTGAAGCTTTCTTT.

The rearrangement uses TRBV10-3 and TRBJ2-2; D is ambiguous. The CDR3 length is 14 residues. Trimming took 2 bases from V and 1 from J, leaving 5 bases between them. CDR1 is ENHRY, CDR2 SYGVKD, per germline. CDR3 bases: TGTGCCATCAGTGAGGTCGGGAACACCGGGGAGCTGTTTTTT. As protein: CAISEVGNTGELFF.